The text below deals with one TCR beta chain. Its target is not known. The same CDR3 arises from other DNA sequences in this sample as well. Primers for the PCR totalled 60 Vbeta and 13 Jbeta. Assay: immunoSEQ multiplex PCR; the TCRdb copy retains only in-frame clones and omits some. Of 85,000 to 130,000 clones in the sample, over 65% were seen once. V was cut by 3 bases and J by 3 bases, with 9 bases left in between. CDR1 is SGDLS and CDR2 is YYNGEE in the germline V gene. The CDR3 has 13 amino acids. The data stem from a study of cytomegalovirus exposure and HLA in healthy donors. Study outcomes and limitations: Several of the most significant clusters appeared linked to common viral pathogens, based on a later analysis.

The gene calls are TRBV9 and TRBJ1-1; perhaps TRBD1 as D (6 bases). The sequenced sample consisted of PBMCs. The receptor was isolated from a woman in her thirties or forties in good health and CMV-seronegative. CDR3 amino acids: CASSAQGDTEAFF. The DNA for the CDR3 is TGTGCCAGCAGCGCACAGGGTGACACTGAAGCTTTCTTT. Filled out from reference TRBV9 and TRBJ1-1, the complete variable domain reads DSGVTQTPKHLITATGQRVTLRCSPRSGDLSVYWYQQSLDQGLQFLIQYYNGEERAKGNILERFSAQQFPDLHSELNLSSLELGDSALYFCASSAQGDTEAFFGQGTRLTVV.